The following is a TCR beta chain sequence with its context. What it recognizes is unknown. This PCR relied on a set of 60 Vbeta primers and 13 Jbeta primers. The table came from immunoSEQ multiplex PCR; TCRdb's copy has only in-frame clones and leaves some out. Counted here are around 180,000 clones, approximately 85% occurring once; the ten biggest clones make up 1.5% to 2%. The CDR3 is made up of 15 amino acids. This record belongs to a study of cytomegalovirus exposure and HLA in healthy donors. Study observations and caveats: TCR beta sequences reportedly predicted most subjects' HLA-A and HLA-B alleles accurately. TCR beta sequences numbering roughly 18,000 were associated with HLA alleles at 0.05 false discovery rate in a later analysis.

The chain links TRBV21-1 to TRBJ2-1; no check of the table's D call, TRBD1, against the DNA was made. TRBV21-1 is assigned pseudogene status. Material: PBMCs. The sequence derives from a man aged 18-30 years in good health and CMV-seronegative. CDR3 residues: CASARQGAGHNEQFF. The CDR3, as DNA: TGTGCCAGTGCCAGACAGGGGGCAGGTCACAATGAGCAGTTCTTC.